This T cell receptor (beta chain) was identified in a study of cytomegalovirus exposure and HLA in healthy donors. Primers: 60 Vbeta forward and 13 Jbeta reverse. TCRdb's table, derived via immunoSEQ multiplex PCR, lists solely in-frame clones and lacks some. The sample features approximately 110,000 clones, with 2.5% to 3% in its top ten. General study findings and limits: Reportedly, diagnosis of cytomegalovirus status by the classifier showed high specificity and sensitivity. Some V segments, TRBV6-2 and TRBV6-3 among them, were indistinguishable and were therefore excluded. Prediction of most subjects' HLA-A and HLA-B alleles by TCR beta sequences was reportedly accurate.

The CDR3 consists of 11 residues. The V gene's germline CDR1 is LNHDA and CDR2 SQIVND (reference sequence). Trimming took 4 bases from V and 4 from J, leaving 5 bases between them. To note about this clone: What it binds is unknown.

This TCR was sampled from a man aged 25 to 40 in good health and CMV-seronegative. The V gene is TRBV19, the J gene TRBJ2-7; D remains ambiguous. The material sequenced was PBMCs. CDR3 loop: CASSSIYEQYF. CDR3 nucleotide sequence: TGTGCCAGTAGTAGTATATACGAGCAGTACTTC.